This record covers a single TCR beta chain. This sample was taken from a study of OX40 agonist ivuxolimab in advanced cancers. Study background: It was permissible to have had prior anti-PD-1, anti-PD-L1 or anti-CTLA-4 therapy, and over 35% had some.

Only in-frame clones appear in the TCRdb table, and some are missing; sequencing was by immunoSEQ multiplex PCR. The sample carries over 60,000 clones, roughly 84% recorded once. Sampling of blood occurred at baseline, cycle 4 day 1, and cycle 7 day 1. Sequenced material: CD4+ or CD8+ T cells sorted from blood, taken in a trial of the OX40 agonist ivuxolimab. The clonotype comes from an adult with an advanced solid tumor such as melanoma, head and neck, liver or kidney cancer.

The CDR3 reads CASSLDSSGSFGEQFF. In DNA form, the CDR3 reads TGTGCCAGCAGCTTAGACAGCAGCGGGAGTTTTGGTGAGCAGTTCTTC. This chain uses TRBV11-2 with TRBJ2-1; 8 bases align to TRBD2. CDR3 length: 16 amino acids. V shed 0 bases and J 9 bases; nucleotides not matched to a gene: 10. Germline lookup yields CDR1 SGHAT and CDR2 FQNNGV. The variable domain in full, with the rest retrieved from reference TRBV11-2 and TRBJ2-1, is EAGVAQSPRYKIIEKRQSVAFWCNPISGHATLYWYQQILGQGPKLLIQFQNNGVVDDSQLPKDRFSAERLKGVDSTLKIQPAKLEDSAVYLCASSLDSSGSFGEQFFGPGTRLTVL.